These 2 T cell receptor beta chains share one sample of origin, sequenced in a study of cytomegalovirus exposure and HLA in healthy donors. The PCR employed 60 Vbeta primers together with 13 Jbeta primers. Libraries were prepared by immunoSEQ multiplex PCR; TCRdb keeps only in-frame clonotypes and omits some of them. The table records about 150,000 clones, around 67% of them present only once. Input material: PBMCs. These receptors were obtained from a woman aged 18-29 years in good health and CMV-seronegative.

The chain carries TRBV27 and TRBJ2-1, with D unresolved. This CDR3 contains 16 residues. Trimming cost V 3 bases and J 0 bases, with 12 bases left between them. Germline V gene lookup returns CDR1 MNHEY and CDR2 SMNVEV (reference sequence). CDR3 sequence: CASSLTLALSYNEQFF. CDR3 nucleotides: TGTGCCAGCAGTTTGACTTTGGCCCTCTCCTACAATGAGCAGTTCTTC.

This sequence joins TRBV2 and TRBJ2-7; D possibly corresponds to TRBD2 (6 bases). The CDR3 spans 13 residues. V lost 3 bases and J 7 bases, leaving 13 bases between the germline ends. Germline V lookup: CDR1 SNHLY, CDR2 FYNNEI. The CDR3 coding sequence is TGTGCCAGCAGTGAGAACTCCCGGGGGGAGCAGTACGTC. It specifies CASSENSRGEQYV.